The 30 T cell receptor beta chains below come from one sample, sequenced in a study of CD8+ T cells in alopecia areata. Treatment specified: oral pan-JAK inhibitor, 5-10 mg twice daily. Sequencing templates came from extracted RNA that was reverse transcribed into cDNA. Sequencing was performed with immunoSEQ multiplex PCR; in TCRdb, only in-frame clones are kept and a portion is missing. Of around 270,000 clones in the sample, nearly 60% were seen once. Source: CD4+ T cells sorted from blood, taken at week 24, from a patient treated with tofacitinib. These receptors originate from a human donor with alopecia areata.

CDR3 protein: CASSAVLETQYF. CDR3 in DNA: TGTGCCAGCTCGGCTGTTCTAGAGACCCAGTACTTC. The V call is TRBV18, the J call TRBJ2-5; D remains unclear. V was trimmed by 6 bases and J by 4 bases, leaving 9 bases between them. CDR3 length: 12 amino acids. Per germline, CDR1 KGHSH and CDR2 LQKENI. The full variable domain, its missing parts supplied by reference TRBV18 and TRBJ2-5, is NAGVMQNPRHLVRRRGQEARLRCSPMKGHSHVYWYRQLPEEGLKFMVYLQKENIIDESGMPKERFSAEFPKEGPSILRIQQVVRGDSAAYFCASSAVLETQYFGPGTRLLVL.

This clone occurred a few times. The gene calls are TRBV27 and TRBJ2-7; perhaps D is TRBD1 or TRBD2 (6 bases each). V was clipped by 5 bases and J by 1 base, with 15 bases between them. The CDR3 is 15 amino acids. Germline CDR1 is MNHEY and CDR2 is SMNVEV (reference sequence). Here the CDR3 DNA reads TGTGCCAGCAGTGCGGGACAAGGACTTTCCTACGAGCAGTACTTC. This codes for CASSAGQGLSYEQYF.

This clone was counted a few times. The CDR3 region has the DNA TGCAGCGTTGGACACCTAGGGGAGGAGACCCAGTACTTC. It translates to CSVGHLGEETQYF. This sequence joins TRBV29-1 and TRBJ2-5; tentatively, D is TRBD1 or TRBD2 (5 bases each). CDR1 is SQVTM, CDR2 ANQGSEA, per germline. Trimming removed 4 bases at V and 5 bases at J, with 14 bases between. The CDR3 spans 13 residues.

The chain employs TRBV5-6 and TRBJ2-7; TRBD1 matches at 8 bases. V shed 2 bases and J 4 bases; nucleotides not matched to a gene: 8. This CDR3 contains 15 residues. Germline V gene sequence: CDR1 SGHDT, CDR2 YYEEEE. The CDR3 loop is CASSFTGGNFYEQYF. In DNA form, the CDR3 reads TGTGCCAGCAGCTTTACAGGGGGGAACTTTTACGAGCAGTACTTC.

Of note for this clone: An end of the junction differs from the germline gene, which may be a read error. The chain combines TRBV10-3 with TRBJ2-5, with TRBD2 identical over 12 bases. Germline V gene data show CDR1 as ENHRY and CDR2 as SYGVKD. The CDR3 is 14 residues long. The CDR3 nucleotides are TGTGCCGTCAGACCTAGCGGGGGGGAAGAGACCCAGTACTTC. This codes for CAVRPSGGEETQYF.

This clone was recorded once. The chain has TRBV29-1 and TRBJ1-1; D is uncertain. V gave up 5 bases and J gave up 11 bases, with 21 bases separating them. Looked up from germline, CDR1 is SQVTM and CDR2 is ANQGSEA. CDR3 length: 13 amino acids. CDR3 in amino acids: CSVRSPENTGAFF. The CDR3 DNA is TGCAGCGTTAGGTCCCCCGAGAACACTGGGGCTTTCTTT.

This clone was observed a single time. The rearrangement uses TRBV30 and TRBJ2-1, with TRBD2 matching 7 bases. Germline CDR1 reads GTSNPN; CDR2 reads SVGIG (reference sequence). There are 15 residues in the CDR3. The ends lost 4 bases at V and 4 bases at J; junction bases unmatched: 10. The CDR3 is CAWTGRGLLYNEQFF. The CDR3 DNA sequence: TGTGCCTGGACAGGGAGGGGACTACTATACAATGAGCAGTTCTTC.

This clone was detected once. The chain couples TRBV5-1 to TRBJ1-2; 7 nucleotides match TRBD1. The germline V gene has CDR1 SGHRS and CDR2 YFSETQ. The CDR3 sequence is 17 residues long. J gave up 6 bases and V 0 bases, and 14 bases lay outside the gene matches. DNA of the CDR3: TGCGCCAGCAGCTTGGGCACAGGGGCCGCTTCCTATGATGGCTACACCTTC. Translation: CASSLGTGAASYDGYTF.

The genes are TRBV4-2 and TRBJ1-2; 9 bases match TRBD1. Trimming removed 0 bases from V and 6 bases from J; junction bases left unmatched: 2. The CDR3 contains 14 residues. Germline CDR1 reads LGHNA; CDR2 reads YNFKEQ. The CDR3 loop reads CASSQEGTGNGYTF. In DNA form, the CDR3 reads TGTGCCAGCAGCCAAGAAGGGACAGGGAATGGCTACACCTTC.

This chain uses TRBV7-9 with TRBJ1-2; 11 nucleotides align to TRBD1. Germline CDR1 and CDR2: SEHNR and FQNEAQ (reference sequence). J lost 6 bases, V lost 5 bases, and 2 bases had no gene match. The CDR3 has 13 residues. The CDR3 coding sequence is TGTGCCAGCAGCGAGGGACAGGGGGATGGCTACACCTTC. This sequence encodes CASSEGQGDGYTF.

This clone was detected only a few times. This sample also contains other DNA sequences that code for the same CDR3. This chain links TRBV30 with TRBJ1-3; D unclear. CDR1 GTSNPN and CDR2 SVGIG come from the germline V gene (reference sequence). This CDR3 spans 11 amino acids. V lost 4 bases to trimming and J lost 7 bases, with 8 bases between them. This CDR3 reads CAWTRGNTIYF. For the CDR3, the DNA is TGTGCCTGGACCCGTGGGAACACCATATATTTT.

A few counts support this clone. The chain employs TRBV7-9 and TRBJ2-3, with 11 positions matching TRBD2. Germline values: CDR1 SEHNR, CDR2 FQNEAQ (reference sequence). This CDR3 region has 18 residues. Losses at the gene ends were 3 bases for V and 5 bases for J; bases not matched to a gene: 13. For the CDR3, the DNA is TGTGCCAGCAGCTTTCGGGGCTCCGGGACTAGCGGCCTAGATACGCAGTATTTT. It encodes CASSFRGSGTSGLDTQYF.

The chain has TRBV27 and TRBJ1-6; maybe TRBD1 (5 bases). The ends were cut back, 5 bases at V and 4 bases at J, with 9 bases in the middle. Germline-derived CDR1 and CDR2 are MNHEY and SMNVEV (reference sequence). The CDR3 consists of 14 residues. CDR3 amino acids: CASSDSAYNSPLHF. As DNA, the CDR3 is TGTGCCAGCAGTGACAGTGCTTATAATTCACCCCTCCACTTT.

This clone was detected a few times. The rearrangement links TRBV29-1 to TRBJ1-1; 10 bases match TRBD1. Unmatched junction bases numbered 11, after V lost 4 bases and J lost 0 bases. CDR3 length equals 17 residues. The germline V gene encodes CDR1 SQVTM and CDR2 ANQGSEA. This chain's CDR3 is CSVVGGQGYGLNTEAFF. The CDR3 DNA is TGCAGCGTTGTTGGGGGACAGGGGTACGGGTTGAACACTGAAGCTTTCTTT.

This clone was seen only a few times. CDR3 sequence: CATEEADQETQYF. The CDR3 nucleotides are TGTGCCACCGAGGAGGCAGATCAAGAGACCCAGTACTTC. The V and J genes are TRBV10-3 and TRBJ2-5; tentatively, D is TRBD2 (5 bases). The CDR3 runs to 13 residues. Germline V gene sequence: CDR1 ENHRY, CDR2 SYGVKD. V dropped 10 bases and J dropped 2 bases, with 14 bases sitting between them.

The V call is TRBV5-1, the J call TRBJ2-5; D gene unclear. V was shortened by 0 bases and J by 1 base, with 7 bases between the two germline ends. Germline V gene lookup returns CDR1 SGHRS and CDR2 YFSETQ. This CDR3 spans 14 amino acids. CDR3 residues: CASSLGGVQETQYF. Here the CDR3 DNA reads TGCGCCAGCAGCTTGGGTGGCGTCCAAGAGACCCAGTACTTC. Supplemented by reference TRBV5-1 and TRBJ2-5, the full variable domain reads KAGVTQTPRYLIKTRGQQVTLSCSPISGHRSVSWYQQTPGQGLQFLFEYFSETQRNKGNFPGRFSGRQFSNSRSEMNVSTLELGDSALYLCASSLGGVQETQYFGPGTRLLVL.

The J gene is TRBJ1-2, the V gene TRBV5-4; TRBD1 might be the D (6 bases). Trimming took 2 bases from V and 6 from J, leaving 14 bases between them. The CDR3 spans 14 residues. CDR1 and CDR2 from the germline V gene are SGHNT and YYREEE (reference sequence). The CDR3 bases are TGTGCCAGCAGCTTTTGGGGGCGCCTGAATGGCTACACCTTC. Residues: CASSFWGRLNGYTF. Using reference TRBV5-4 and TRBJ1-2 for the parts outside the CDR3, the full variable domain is ETGVTQSPTHLIKTRGQQVTLRCSSQSGHNTVSWYQQALGQGPQFIFQYYREEENGRGNFPPRFSGLQFPNYSSELNVNALELDDSALYLCASSFWGRLNGYTFGSGTRLTVV.

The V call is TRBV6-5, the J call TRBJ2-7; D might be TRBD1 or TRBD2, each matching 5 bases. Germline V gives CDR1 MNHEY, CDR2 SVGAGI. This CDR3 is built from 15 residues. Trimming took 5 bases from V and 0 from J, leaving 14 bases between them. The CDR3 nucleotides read TGTGCCAGCAGTCTCCGGGCAGGGAGCTCCTACGAGCAGTACTTC. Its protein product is CASSLRAGSSYEQYF.

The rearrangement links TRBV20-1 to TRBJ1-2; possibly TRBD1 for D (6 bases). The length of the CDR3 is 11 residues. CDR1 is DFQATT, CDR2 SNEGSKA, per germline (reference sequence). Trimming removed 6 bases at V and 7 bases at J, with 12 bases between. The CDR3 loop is CSAKRGGGYTF. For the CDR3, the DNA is TGCAGTGCGAAAAGGGGGGGTGGCTACACCTTC.

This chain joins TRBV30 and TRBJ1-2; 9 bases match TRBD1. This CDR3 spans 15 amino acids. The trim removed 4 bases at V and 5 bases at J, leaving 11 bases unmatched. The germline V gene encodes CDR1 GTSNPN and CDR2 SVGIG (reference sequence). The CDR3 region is CAWNGGATGGYGYTF. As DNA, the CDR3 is TGTGCCTGGAACGGCGGCGCGACAGGGGGGTATGGCTACACCTTC.

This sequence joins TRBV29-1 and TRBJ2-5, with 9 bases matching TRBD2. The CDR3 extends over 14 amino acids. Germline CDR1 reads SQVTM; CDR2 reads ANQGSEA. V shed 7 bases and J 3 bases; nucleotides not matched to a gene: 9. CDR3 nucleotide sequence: TGCAGCGCCCGTCATATAGCGGGGGAAGAGACCCAGTACTTC. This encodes CSARHIAGEETQYF.

This chain's CDR3 is CASSGLKDGSSYNEQFF. The DNA of the CDR3 is TGTGCCAGCAGTGGACTAAAGGACGGTTCTTCCTACAATGAGCAGTTCTTC. The rearrangement uses TRBV25-1 and TRBJ2-1, with TRBD2 as a possible D gene (5 bases). In germline, CDR1 is MGHDK, CDR2 SYGVNS. The CDR3 runs to 17 residues. Trimming shortened V by 4 bases and J by 1 base, and 17 bases separated the two germline ends.

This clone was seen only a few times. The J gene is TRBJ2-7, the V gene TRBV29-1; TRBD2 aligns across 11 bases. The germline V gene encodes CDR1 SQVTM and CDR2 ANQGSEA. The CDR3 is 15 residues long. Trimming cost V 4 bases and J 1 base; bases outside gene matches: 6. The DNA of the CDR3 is TGCAGCGTTGGTACTAGCGGGGGCCTTTCCTACGAGCAGTACTTC. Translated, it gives CSVGTSGGLSYEQYF.

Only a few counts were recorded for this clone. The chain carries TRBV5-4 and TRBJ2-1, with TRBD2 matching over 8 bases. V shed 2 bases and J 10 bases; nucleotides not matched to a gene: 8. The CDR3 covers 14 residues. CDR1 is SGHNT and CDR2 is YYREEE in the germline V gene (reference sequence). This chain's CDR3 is CASSFRAGAGEQFF. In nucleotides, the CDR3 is TGTGCCAGCAGCTTTCGAGCGGGGGCGGGAGAGCAGTTCTTC.

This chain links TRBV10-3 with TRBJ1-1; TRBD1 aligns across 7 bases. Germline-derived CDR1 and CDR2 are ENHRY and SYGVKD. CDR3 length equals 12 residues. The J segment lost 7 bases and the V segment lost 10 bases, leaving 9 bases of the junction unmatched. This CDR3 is CATRQGTYEAFF. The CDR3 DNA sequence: TGTGCCACCCGACAGGGAACCTATGAAGCTTTCTTT.

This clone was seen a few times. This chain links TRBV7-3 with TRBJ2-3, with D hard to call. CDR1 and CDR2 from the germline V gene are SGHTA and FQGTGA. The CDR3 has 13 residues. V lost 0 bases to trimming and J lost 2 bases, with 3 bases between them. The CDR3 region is CASSLTNTDTQYF. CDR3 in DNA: TGTGCCAGCAGCTTAACGAACACAGATACGCAGTATTTT.

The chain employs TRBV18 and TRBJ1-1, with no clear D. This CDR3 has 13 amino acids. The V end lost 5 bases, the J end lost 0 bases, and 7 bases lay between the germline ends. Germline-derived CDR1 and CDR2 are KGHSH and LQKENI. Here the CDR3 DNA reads TGTGCCAGCTCATCAAAGATGAACACTGAAGCTTTCTTT. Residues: CASSSKMNTEAFF.

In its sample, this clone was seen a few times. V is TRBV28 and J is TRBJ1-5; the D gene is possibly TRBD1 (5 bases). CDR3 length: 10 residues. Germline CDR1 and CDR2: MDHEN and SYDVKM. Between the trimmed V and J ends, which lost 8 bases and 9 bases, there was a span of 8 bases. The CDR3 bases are TGTGCCAGCGGGGCCCGGCCCCAGCATTTT. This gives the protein CASGARPQHF.

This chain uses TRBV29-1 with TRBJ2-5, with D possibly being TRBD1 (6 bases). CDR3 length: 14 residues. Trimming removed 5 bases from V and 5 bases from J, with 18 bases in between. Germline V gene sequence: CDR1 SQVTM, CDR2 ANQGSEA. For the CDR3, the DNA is TGCAGCGTTTCTCAACAGGGTGGCTGGGAGACCCAGTACTTC. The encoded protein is CSVSQQGGWETQYF.

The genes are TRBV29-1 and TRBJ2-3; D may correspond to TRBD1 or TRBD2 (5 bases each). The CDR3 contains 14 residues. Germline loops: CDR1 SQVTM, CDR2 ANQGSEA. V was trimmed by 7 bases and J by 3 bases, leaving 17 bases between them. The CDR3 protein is CSAGGEVRTDTQYF. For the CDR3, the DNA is TGCAGCGCTGGGGGAGAGGTGAGGACAGATACGCAGTATTTT.